A single sample gave rise to the 8 T cell receptor beta chains below, sequenced in a study of shared clonotypes between healthy human individuals. Terminally differentiated effector memory CD45RA+ cells were excluded from the naive CD8 cells, which were CD45RO-negative and positively selected for CCR7. Generated by immunoSEQ multiplex PCR, the TCRdb table keeps only in-frame clones and is missing some. The sample includes around 2,100,000 clones, around 96% of them seen just once. The sample taken for sequencing was naive CD8+ T cells sorted from blood. The receptors originated from a man aged 18 to 29 in good health.

Turning to this clone: In the same sample, other DNA sequences code for this CDR3. The rearrangement joins TRBV19 to TRBJ2-7; tentatively, D is TRBD2 (6 bases). The germline CDR1 and CDR2 sequences are LNHDA and SQIVND (reference sequence). This CDR3 comprises 13 residues. V gave up 3 bases and J gave up 2 bases, with 8 bases separating them. The CDR3 bases are TGTGCCAGTAGTATTAGCGGTCCCTACGAGCAGTACTTC. Amino acid sequence: CASSISGPYEQYF.

This clone was seen once. The V call is TRBV4-1, the J call TRBJ2-1; 9 bases are shared with TRBD2. The ends lost 1 base at V and 5 bases at J; junction bases unmatched: 3. The CDR3 is made up of 15 amino acids. Germline V CDR1 and CDR2: MGHRA, YSYEKL. CDR3 coding DNA: TGCGCCAGCAGCCAAGTGCTAGCGGGAAACAATGAGCAGTTCTTC. It codes for CASSQVLAGNNEQFF.

This chain links TRBV27 with TRBJ2-7; weak D call: TRBD1 (6 bases). V was cut by 4 bases and J by 6 bases, with 13 bases left in between. CDR1 is MNHEY, CDR2 SMNVEV, per germline (reference sequence). This CDR3 has 13 amino acids. CDR3 in DNA: TGTGCCAGCAGTTCCGGGACATTTTTCGAGCAGTACTTC. As protein: CASSSGTFFEQYF.

The chain carries TRBV27 and TRBJ2-1; TRBD2 agrees at 9 bases. J gave up 7 bases and V 5 bases, and 15 bases lay outside the gene matches. Germline V gives CDR1 MNHEY, CDR2 SMNVEV (reference sequence). This CDR3 has 17 amino acids. CDR3 coding DNA: TGTGCCAGCAGTGGAAGCCCGTTTCTAGCGGGGATGAATGAGCAGTTCTTC. This codes for CASSGSPFLAGMNEQFF.

V and J are TRBV27 and TRBJ2-1; D is perhaps TRBD2 (5 bases). This CDR3 is 15 amino acids long. The V end was cut by 0 bases, the J end by 7 bases, with 13 bases between. Germline V lookup: CDR1 MNHEY, CDR2 SMNVEV (reference sequence). The CDR3 is CASSLSVTGWNEQFF. DNA of the CDR3: TGTGCCAGCAGTTTATCGGTCACGGGGTGGAATGAGCAGTTCTTC.

V and J are TRBV30 and TRBJ1-2; D is uncertain. The CDR3 loop spans 14 amino acids. In germline, CDR1 is GTSNPN, CDR2 SVGIG (reference sequence). V was shortened by 0 bases and J by 4 bases, with 12 bases between the two germline ends. The CDR3, as DNA: TGTGCCTGGAGTGTACCTGAGGGTGCCTATGGCTACACCTTC. It translates to CAWSVPEGAYGYTF. The variable domain in full, with the rest retrieved from reference TRBV30 and TRBJ1-2, is SQTIHQWPATLVQPVGSPLSLECTVEGTSNPNLYWYRQAAGRGLQLLFYSVGIGQISSEVPQNLSASRPQDRQFILSSKKLLLSDSGFYLCAWSVPEGAYGYTFGSGTRLTVV.

This chain joins TRBV7-2 and TRBJ2-3; no clear D gene. V lost 2 bases and J lost 1, with 7 bases in between. This CDR3 has 14 amino acids. Germline CDR1 and CDR2: SGHTA and FQGNSA. The CDR3 bases are TGTGCCAGCAGCTTACGGCTCGGCACAGATACGCAGTATTTT. This encodes CASSLRLGTDTQYF. The complete variable domain, with remaining parts taken from reference TRBV7-2 and TRBJ2-3, reads GAGVSQSPSNKVTEKGKDVELRCDPISGHTALYWYRQSLGQGLEFLIYFQGNSAPDKSGLPSDRFSAERTGGSVSTLTIQRTQQEDSAVYLCASSLRLGTDTQYFGPGTRLTVL.

The V gene is TRBV30, the J gene TRBJ1-6; the D gene is possibly TRBD1 (6 bases). Trimming pared 1 base from V and 8 bases from J, leaving 15 bases between. Germline V gene data show CDR1 as GTSNPN and CDR2 as SVGIG (reference sequence). This CDR3 comprises 15 residues. The CDR3 sequence is CAWSGQGTWDSPLHF. CDR3 DNA sequence: TGTGCCTGGAGTGGGCAGGGGACCTGGGATTCACCCCTCCACTTT. The complete variable domain, with remaining parts taken from reference TRBV30 and TRBJ1-6, reads SQTIHQWPATLVQPVGSPLSLECTVEGTSNPNLYWYRQAAGRGLQLLFYSVGIGQISSEVPQNLSASRPQDRQFILSSKKLLLSDSGFYLCAWSGQGTWDSPLHFGNGTRLTVT.